The 24 T cell receptor beta chains below come from one sample, sequenced in a study of tissue T cells after allogeneic stem cell transplantation. Here immunoSEQ multiplex PCR was the method, and the copy in TCRdb shows in-frame clones only, minus some. The sample records 9,500 or so clones, approximately 47% being singletons. Time point meaning: mouse harvest day 7 after allogeneic transplant. Each mouse received 10^7 T-cell-depleted marrow cells plus 10^6 splenic CD5+ T cells by tail vein. The source material was skin. These receptors were taken from a female BALB/c mouse given C57BL/6 T cells with graft-versus-host disease after an allogeneic hematopoietic cell transplant.

This clone is classed as medium-sized (0.01 to 0.1%). Gene names refer to mouse genes. The sequenced fragment ends 1 residue before the CDR3 boundary, so the rest is inferred from the germline J gene. The V call is TRBV23, the J call TRBJ2-1; TRBD2 reflects the table's D call only, with no check against the DNA. In germline, CDR1 is KGHTA, CDR2 FQNQQP. The CDR3 runs 14 residues. CDR3 DNA, as far as it was read: TGCTCCAGCAGACTGGGGGATAACTATGCTGAGCAGTTC. Translating gives CSSRLGDNYAEQF. The CDR3 in its entirety is CSSRLGDNYAEQFF. The whole variable domain, filled in from reference TRBV23 and TRBJ2-1, reads DAAVTQKPRYLIKMKGQEAEMKCIPEKGHTAVFWYQQKQSKELKFLIYFQNQQPLDQIDMVKERFSAVCPSSSLCSLGIRTCEAEDSALYLCSSRLGDNYAEQFFGPGTRLTVL.

Of note for this clone: Gene labels here are mouse ones. The sequenced fragment ends 1 residue before the CDR3 boundary, so the rest is inferred from the germline J gene. This chain connects TRBV26 to TRBJ2-2; 10 bases map to TRBD2. CDR1 and CDR2 (germline): KGHPV, FQNQEV (reference sequence). CDR3 length: 15 amino acids. The J segment lost 4 bases and the V segment lost 4 bases, leaving 3 bases of the junction unmatched. The covered CDR3 bases are TGTGCCAGCAGTCCGGACTGGGGGTCCACCGGGCAGCTCTAC. This translates into CASSPDWGSTGQLY. The full CDR3 protein is CASSPDWGSTGQLYF.

Worth noting for this clone: Gene names refer to mouse genes. The DNA read from the CDR3 is TGTGCCAGCATGGGGGGGCGGAACACAGAAGTCTTC. This encodes CASMGGRNTEVF. The CDR3 reads in full as CASMGGRNTEVFF. This chain uses TRBV3 with TRBJ1-1; tentative D call: TRBD1 (6 bases). With the read ending 1 residue before the CDR3 end, the germline J gene is used to fill in that end. CDR1 and CDR2 (germline): SNHLY, FYNGKV (reference sequence). V lost 7 bases, J lost 1 base, and 10 bases lay in between. The CDR3 sequence is 13 residues long.

As concerns this clone: Gene names follow the mouse nomenclature. CDR3: CASSPGLGGYEQYF. The sequenced part of the CDR3 DNA is TGTGCCAGCAGTCCCGGACTGGGGGGCTATGAACAGTAC. The rearrangement joins TRBV26 to TRBJ2-7, with 11 bases lining up with TRBD2. From the germline J gene comes the end of the CDR3, since the read stops 1 residue before it. The junction had 2 bases not matched to a gene; V was cut back by 4 bases and J by 3 bases. The CDR3 covers 14 residues. The germline V gene has CDR1 KGHPV and CDR2 FQNQEV (reference sequence).

This clone was seen a few times. The gene names here belong to mouse. Read data end 1 residue before the CDR3 end; the end is taken from the germline J gene. The gene calls are TRBV26 and TRBJ2-1, with unresolved D. Germline CDR1 reads KGHPV; CDR2 reads FQNQEV (reference sequence). There are 14 residues in the CDR3. V lost 4 bases, J lost 0 bases, and 7 bases lay in between. CDR3 DNA (partial): TGTGCCAGCAGTCAGAATTATAACTATGCTGAGCAGTTC. It codes for CASSQNYNYAEQF. The complete CDR3 sequence is CASSQNYNYAEQFF.

In the case of this clone: Mouse names are used for the genes. The chain's CDR3 is CASSLLAVANTEVFF. The sequenced CDR3 bases are TGTGCCAGCAGTCTGTTGGCGGTCGCAAACACAGAAGTCTTC. The V gene is TRBV26, the J gene TRBJ1-1; no clear D. The read stops 1 residue short of the end of the CDR3; the missing end is completed from the germline J gene. Germline V gives CDR1 KGHPV, CDR2 FQNQEV (reference sequence). V was shortened by 1 base and J by 0 bases, with 9 bases between the two germline ends. CDR3 length: 15 amino acids.

Sample share makes this clone medium-sized (0.01 to 0.1%). Genes and germline are mouse. The read comes to an end 1 residue before the CDR3 does, leaving the germline J gene to fill in the end. The chain combines TRBV12-2 with TRBJ1-4; possible D gene TRBD1, 6 bases. The germline V and J ends were trimmed by 3 bases and 0 bases, with 13 bases remaining between them. This CDR3 region has 16 residues. Germline lookup yields CDR1 SGHLS and CDR2 HYDKME. The CDR3 region is CASSAGTSISNERLFF. The DNA read from the CDR3 is TGTGCCAGCTCTGCCGGGACATCAATTTCCAACGAAAGATTATTT.

With regard to this clone: Gene names denote mouse genes. The read ends 1 residue before the CDR3 terminus; that terminus is restored from the germline J gene. This chain links TRBV13-1 with TRBJ1-5; weak D call: TRBD1 (5 bases). The V end was cut by 5 bases, the J end by 0 bases, with 9 bases between. CDR3 length equals 14 residues. In germline, CDR1 is NSHNY, CDR2 SYGAGN. The CDR3 region is CASRGHNNNQAPLF. The covered CDR3 bases are TGTGCCAGCAGAGGACACAATAACAACCAGGCTCCGCTT.

This clone was counted a few times. Gene and germline names: mouse. The read ends 1 residue before the CDR3 terminus; that terminus is restored from the germline J gene. This chain links TRBV23 with TRBJ2-1; the table's D call TRBD1 went unverified against the DNA. The CDR3 consists of 14 residues. Germline V gives CDR1 KGHTA, CDR2 FQNQQP. Incomplete CDR3 DNA: TGCTCCAGCAGCCGGGACAGTAACTATGCTGAGCAGTTC. As protein: CSSSRDSNYAEQF. The full CDR3 reads CSSSRDSNYAEQFF.

Points on this clone: Mouse gene names and germline throughout. Read data end 1 residue before the CDR3 end; the end is taken from the germline J gene. The chain employs TRBV19 and TRBJ2-4; D is possibly TRBD2 (6 bases). The CDR3 contains 14 residues. Germline CDR1 reads FNHDT; CDR2 reads SITEND (reference sequence). The germline V and J ends were trimmed by 7 bases and 0 bases, with 12 bases remaining between them. The CDR3 is CASASLGSQNTLYF. The sequenced part of the CDR3 DNA is TGTGCCAGCGCCTCACTGGGTAGTCAAAACACCTTGTAC.

With respect to this clone: Here the gene names and germline are mouse. Read coverage stops 1 residue before the CDR3 terminus; the germline J gene supplies the remainder. V usage is TRBV26 and J usage is TRBJ1-5, with D maybe TRBD1 (5 bases). The CDR3 spans 13 residues. V lost 3 bases and J 5 bases, leaving 8 bases between the germline ends. CDR1 and CDR2 from the germline V gene are KGHPV and FQNQEV (reference sequence). The CDR3 spells CASSLQVDQAPLF. The CDR3 DNA, read in part, is TGTGCCAGCAGTCTACAGGTCGACCAGGCTCCGCTT.

A few counts support this clone. Mouse germline and gene names are used. The read terminates 1 residue before the CDR3 end, so the remaining end is supplied by the germline J gene. This chain joins TRBV15 and TRBJ1-1, with a tentative D call TRBD1 (6 bases). Germline V gives CDR1 SGHND, CDR2 FRSKSL. V was cut by 2 bases and J by 0 bases, with 7 bases left in between. This CDR3 is built from 14 residues. The CDR3 DNA, read in part, is TGTGCCAGCAGTTTACCAGGGGAGAACACAGAAGTCTTC. Residues: CASSLPGENTEVF. The whole CDR3 protein is CASSLPGENTEVFF.

Comments on this clone: Here the gene names and germline are mouse. The CDR3 is cut off 1 residue early in the read; its end comes from the germline J gene. The genes are TRBV5 and TRBJ2-5, with no clear D. Per germline, CDR1 LGHNA and CDR2 YNLKQL (reference sequence). CDR3 length: 13 amino acids. Trimming removed 0 bases from V and 5 bases from J, with 6 bases in between. The CDR3 protein is CASSQDRRDTQYF. CDR3 DNA, as far as it was read: TGTGCCAGCAGCCAAGACAGGCGAGACACCCAGTAC.

On this clone: Gene labels here are mouse ones. The sequenced fragment ends 1 residue before the CDR3 boundary, so the rest is inferred from the germline J gene. The V call is TRBV5, the J call TRBJ2-1; 10 nucleotides line up with TRBD1. Germline V lookup: CDR1 LGHNA, CDR2 YNLKQL (reference sequence). With V trimmed by 3 bases and J by 7 bases, 3 bases remained unmatched. The CDR3 consists of 14 residues. The DNA read from the CDR3 is TGTGCCAGCAGCCAGACAGGGGGCGGAGCTGAGCAGTTC. It yields the protein CASSQTGGGAEQF. The entire CDR3 protein reads CASSQTGGGAEQFF.

A few counts support this clone. Germline and genes here are mouse. From the germline J gene comes the end of the CDR3, since the read stops 1 residue before it. Other DNA sequences in this sample translate to the same CDR3. V is TRBV26 and J is TRBJ2-7, with D unresolved. Germline lookup yields CDR1 KGHPV and CDR2 FQNQEV (reference sequence). CDR3 size: 14 residues. V lost 2 bases, J lost 0 bases, and 8 bases lay in between. The CDR3 sequence is CASSLRQSSYEQYF. The sequenced part of the CDR3 DNA is TGTGCCAGCAGTCTGAGACAAAGCTCCTATGAACAGTAC.

About this clone: Any gene name here is a mouse gene name. Coverage ceases 1 residue before the CDR3 finishes, and the germline J gene fills in the end. V is TRBV5 and J is TRBJ1-4; D gene uncertain. This CDR3 has 15 amino acids. Germline V lookup: CDR1 LGHNA, CDR2 YNLKQL (reference sequence). The V end lost 0 bases, the J end lost 2 bases, and 7 bases lay between the germline ends. The sequenced CDR3 bases are TGTGCCAGCAGCCAAGAACAAAAATCCAACGAAAGATTATTT. Translating it yields CASSQEQKSNERLF. Given in full, the CDR3 is CASSQEQKSNERLFF.

As concerns this clone: The gene names here belong to mouse. The read falls 1 residue short of the CDR3 end, and the missing part is taken from the germline J gene. The J gene is TRBJ1-6, the V gene TRBV26, with D possibly TRBD1 on 6 matching bases. TRBJ1-6 has ORF status, its function being uncertain. There are 13 residues in the CDR3. CDR1 KGHPV and CDR2 FQNQEV come from the germline V gene (reference sequence). V was clipped by 4 bases and J by 7 bases, with 8 bases between them. The CDR3 DNA, read in part, is TGTGCCAGCAGTCCGGGACAAAATTCGCCCCTCTAC. This sequence encodes CASSPGQNSPLY. The whole CDR3 sequence reads CASSPGQNSPLYF.

A few counts support this clone. Gene labels here are mouse ones. The read finishes 1 residue shy of the CDR3 end, and the germline J gene is used to complete it. The chain has TRBV26 and TRBJ2-3, with D uncertain. Between the trimmed V and J ends, which lost 2 bases and 0 bases, there was a span of 6 bases. This CDR3 has 14 amino acids. Germline V CDR1 and CDR2: KGHPV, FQNQEV (reference sequence). CDR3 in amino acids: CASSLPSSAETLYF. The covered CDR3 bases are TGTGCCAGCAGTCTGCCATCTAGTGCAGAAACGCTGTAT.

This clone is labeled as medium-sized. Gene names denote mouse genes. The CDR3 end is not reached by the read, which stops 1 residue before it; the germline J gene fills it in. The genes are TRBV19 and TRBJ1-2; possibly TRBD1 for D (5 bases). CDR1 and CDR2 (germline): FNHDT, SITEND (reference sequence). The CDR3 loop spans 12 amino acids. Trimming removed 2 bases at V and 7 bases at J, with 9 bases between. The sequenced CDR3 bases are TGTGCCAGCAGTATGGGACTTATCGACTACACC. As protein: CASSMGLIDYT. The whole CDR3 sequence reads CASSMGLIDYTF.

Details on this clone: Genes here carry mouse names. The read ends 1 residue before the CDR3 terminus; that terminus is restored from the germline J gene. V gene TRBV1 combines with J gene TRBJ2-4, with D perhaps matching TRBD2 (5 bases). Trimming shortened V by 1 base and J by 0 bases, and 8 bases separated the two germline ends. This CDR3 is built from 15 residues. From germline, CDR1 is NSQYPW and CDR2 LRSPGD (reference sequence). CDR3 DNA, as far as it was read: TGCACCTGCAGTGCAGGGCTGGGTAGTCAAAACACCTTGTAC. Its protein product is CTCSAGLGSQNTLY. The full CDR3 protein is CTCSAGLGSQNTLYF.

On this clone: Gene names denote mouse genes. The read gets to within 1 residue of the CDR3 end, and the germline J gene fills in the rest. The chain joins TRBV26 to TRBJ2-5, with D perhaps matching TRBD2 (5 bases). Germline V gives CDR1 KGHPV, CDR2 FQNQEV (reference sequence). The CDR3 consists of 15 residues. Trimming pared 0 bases from V and 2 bases from J, leaving 9 bases between. The covered CDR3 bases are TGTGCCAGCAGTCTGTCGATGGGGAGCCAAGACACCCAGTAC. It codes for CASSLSMGSQDTQY. The CDR3 in full is CASSLSMGSQDTQYF.

Note on this clone: Germline and genes here are mouse. The read halts 1 residue ahead of the CDR3 end, with the missing end drawn from the germline J gene. The chain links TRBV23 to TRBJ1-6; the D call in the table, TRBD1, was not verified against the DNA. TRBJ1-6 is given ORF status, its function remaining uncertain. Germline CDR1 reads KGHTA; CDR2 reads FQNQQP. This CDR3 has 16 amino acids. The part of the CDR3 DNA that was read is TGCTCCAGCAGTCCGGGGACAGGGACCTATAATTCGCCCCTCTAC. Translation gives CSSSPGTGTYNSPLY. The whole CDR3 is CSSSPGTGTYNSPLYF.

Turning to this clone: All gene names here are mouse names. Coverage ceases 1 residue before the CDR3 finishes, and the germline J gene fills in the end. This same CDR3 is encoded by further DNA sequences in the sample. The chain links TRBV3 to TRBJ2-4; no firm D call. The V and J ends lost 0 bases and 0 bases respectively, with 4 bases between them. The CDR3 length is 14 residues. Germline lookup yields CDR1 SNHLY and CDR2 FYNGKV (reference sequence). The CDR3 protein is CASSLAGSQNTLYF. CDR3 DNA, as far as it was read: TGTGCCAGCAGCTTAGCGGGTAGTCAAAACACCTTGTAC.

Of note for this clone: Gene and germline names: mouse. The read ends 1 residue shy of where the CDR3 ends; the end is completed using the germline J gene. This sequence joins TRBV16 and TRBJ1-4; TRBD1 is a possible D gene (6 bases). Germline V gene data show CDR1 as SGHSA and CDR2 as FRNQAP. The ends were cut back, 1 base at V and 2 bases at J, with 11 bases in the middle. The CDR3 spans 16 residues. CDR3 bases read: TGTGCAAGCAGCTTAGGTGGGACAAAATCCAACGAAAGATTATTT. This sequence encodes CASSLGGTKSNERLF. The full-length CDR3 reads as CASSLGGTKSNERLFF.